The rows below give T cell receptor beta chains drawn from one sample of a study of T cells expressing NK-cell markers. After re-calling the 5' RACE reads, TCRdb lists one entry per CDR3 protein, DNA absent. This sample carries just under 150,000 distinct CDR3 sequences, with roughly 12% going to the ten biggest clones. Specimen: blood T cells: a sorted CD56 or NKG2C T cell subset, CD4+ or CD8+ T cells, or bulk PBMC T cells (not recorded which). The origin of the receptors is a man aged 18 to 29 in good health. The CDR3 runs from the conserved cysteine through the conserved F or W.

V gene	J gene	CDR3 protein
TRBV6-5	TRBJ2-2	CASSFVEGEETGELFF
TRBV12-3/TRBV12-4	TRBJ2-3	CASSEVFSTDTQYF
TRBV4-1	TRBJ2-1	CASSLVDRSYNEQFF
TRBV6-2/TRBV6-3	TRBJ2-1	CASSPAGNNEQFF
TRBV2	TRBJ2-1	CARSIGVSSYNEQFF
TRBV27	TRBJ2-1	CASSNTGKNEQFF
TRBV27	TRBJ1-1	CASSLSSVGTEAFF
TRBV14	TRBJ2-7	CASSQYRGNYEQYF
TRBV5-1	TRBJ2-7	CASSQGSSYEQYF
TRBV7-9	TRBJ1-2	CASSSTGPSTF
TRBV6-4	TRBJ2-1	CASSVFQGVEQFF
TRBV12-3/TRBV12-4	TRBJ1-2	CASSPMGATYGYTF
TRBV4-2	TRBJ2-6	CASSQDWLAGASSGANVLTF
TRBV14	TRBJ2-7	CASSTLSASTVYEQYF
TRBV29-1	TRBJ2-2	CSVVGGTILAPGELFF
TRBV7-9	TRBJ1-2	CASELPPGYTF
TRBV7-8	TRBJ2-1	CASSSGLAGGDEQFF
TRBV10-3	TRBJ2-7	CAISPAGESGEQYF
TRBV15	TRBJ1-2	CATSRDLSGANYGYTF
TRBV15	TRBJ2-3	CATSRDLFNNVLDTQYF
TRBV4-3	TRBJ2-7	CASSQDLQDSYEQYF
TRBV6-5	TRBJ1-2	CASSYSTAVIYGYTF
TRBV6-1	TRBJ2-3	CASTRGDYTDTQYF
TRBV5-5	TRBJ2-3	CASSGTGRTDTQYF
TRBV27	TRBJ2-1	CASTRGGTYNEQFF
TRBV4-3	TRBJ2-2	CASSPGTGSSGELFF
TRBV7-9	TRBJ2-4	CASSYGTGEAKNIQYF
TRBV7-9	TRBJ2-1	CASSLRVYEQFF
TRBV14	TRBJ2-3	CASSQYRDGTDTQYF
TRBV7-2	TRBJ2-1	CASRFGDGSYNEQFF
TRBV6-1	TRBJ1-2	CASEVGTHYGYTF
TRBV12-3/TRBV12-4	TRBJ2-2	CASSFSGTGELFF
TRBV3-1	TRBJ2-5	CASSQITGSETQYF
TRBV2	TRBJ2-2	CASSGDREAGELFF
TRBV7-2	TRBJ2-7	CASSLEGRREQYF
TRBV2	TRBJ2-6	CASSRGLRSGANVLTF
TRBV27	TRBJ2-5	CASSWRETQYF
TRBV20-1	TRBJ2-1	CSARDRGLASHEQFF
TRBV27	TRBJ2-5	CASSLSIQNKTQYF
TRBV29-1	TRBJ2-1	CSVEGAETSYNEQFF
TRBV4-2	TRBJ2-7	CASSQVWGQVEQYF
TRBV7-8	TRBJ2-1	CASSLVSGWANNEQFF
TRBV3-1	TRBJ2-7	CASSYPGQGLYEQYF
TRBV7-6	TRBJ2-3	CASSLALWDTQYF
TRBV6-1	TRBJ2-1	CASSEVTGPYNEQFF